The clone carrying this T cell receptor beta chain was observed a few times. Unique molecular identifiers were used in preparing the TCRbeta library. One entry per CDR3 protein results from TCRdb running MiXCR on the PCR reads. The profile covers approximately 490,000 distinct CDR3 sequences, with 12% appearing a single time and approximately 5.4% taken by the ten largest. This sample is drawn from a study of T-cell reconstitution after alpha-beta-depleted transplantation in children. Trimming left V 0 bases short and J 3 bases short, with 12 bases between. The CDR3 is made up of 16 amino acids. CDR1 and CDR2 from the germline V gene are MNHEY and SVGAGI.

This sequence was found in a human donor who donated a stem cell graft to a child with combined immunodeficiency. This chain uses TRBV6-5 with TRBJ2-1, with a possible D match to TRBD2 (6 bases). The sample was PBMCs from the stem cell graft donor, taken from the stem cell graft. As DNA, the CDR3 is TGTGCCAGCAGTTACTCATCGGGAGTACTCTACAATGAGCAGTTCTTC. Its protein product is CASSYSSGVLYNEQFF.